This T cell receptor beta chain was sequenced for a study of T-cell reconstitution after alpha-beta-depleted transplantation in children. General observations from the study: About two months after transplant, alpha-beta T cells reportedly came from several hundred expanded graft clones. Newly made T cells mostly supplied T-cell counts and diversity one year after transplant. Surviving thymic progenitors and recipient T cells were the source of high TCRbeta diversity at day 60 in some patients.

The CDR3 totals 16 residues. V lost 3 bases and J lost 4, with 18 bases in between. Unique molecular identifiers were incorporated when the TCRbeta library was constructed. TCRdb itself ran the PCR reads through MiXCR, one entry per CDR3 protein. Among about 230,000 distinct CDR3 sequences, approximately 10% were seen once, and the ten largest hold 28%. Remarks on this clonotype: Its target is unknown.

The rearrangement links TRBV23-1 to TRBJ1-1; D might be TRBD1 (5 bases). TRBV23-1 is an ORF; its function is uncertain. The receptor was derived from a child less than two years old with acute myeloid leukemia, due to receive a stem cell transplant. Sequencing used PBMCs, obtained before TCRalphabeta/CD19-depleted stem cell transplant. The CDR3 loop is CASSHREAGRATEAFF. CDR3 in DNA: TGCGCCAGCAGTCATAGGGAGGCAGGGCGGGCCACTGAAGCTTTCTTT.